This T cell receptor beta chain originates from a study of memory CD4+ T cells and cytomegalovirus serostatus. Single viable CD3+CD4+CD8-CD45RO+ cells were sorted as the memory CD4+ T cells. Original methodology: Out-of-frame sequences were removed, leaving 2 million to 2.5 million distinct TCRbeta sequences. Profiled with immunoSEQ multiplex PCR; TCRdb holds only in-frame clones, not every one. Clone size and the V and J calls come from that table; the DNA yielded D and trimming. The table has 80,000 or so clones, about 73% seen once. This CDR3 contains 12 residues. Trimming removed 3 bases from V and 5 bases from J, with 7 bases in between. CDR1 is MDHEN and CDR2 is SYDVKM in the germline V gene.

The source of this sequence is an adult in good health and CMV-seropositive. This chain joins TRBV28 and TRBJ1-1; no clear D. The sequenced material came from memory CD4+ T cells from blood. The DNA for the CDR3 is TGTGCCAGCAGTTTTTTTGGGACTGAAGCTTTCTTT. This gives the protein CASSFFGTEAFF.